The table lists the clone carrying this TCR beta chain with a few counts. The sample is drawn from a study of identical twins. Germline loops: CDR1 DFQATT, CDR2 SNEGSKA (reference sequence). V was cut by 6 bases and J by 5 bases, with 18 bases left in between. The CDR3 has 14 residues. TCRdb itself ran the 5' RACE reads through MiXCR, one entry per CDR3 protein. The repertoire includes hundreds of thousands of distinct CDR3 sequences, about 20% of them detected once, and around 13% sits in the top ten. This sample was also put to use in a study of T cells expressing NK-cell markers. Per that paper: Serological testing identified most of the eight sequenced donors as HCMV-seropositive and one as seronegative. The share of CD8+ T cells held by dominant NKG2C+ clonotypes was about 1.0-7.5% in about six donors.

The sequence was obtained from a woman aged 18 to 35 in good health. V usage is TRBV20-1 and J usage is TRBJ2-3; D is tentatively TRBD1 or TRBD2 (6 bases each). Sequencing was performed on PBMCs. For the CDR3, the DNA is TGCAGTGCAAACGCGGGACATTCCAGAGATACGCAGTATTTT. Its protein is CSANAGHSRDTQYF.